This T cell receptor (beta chain) was captured by sequencing in a study of CD8 T cells in ankylosing spondylitis. Points from the study as a whole: Characteristic, it appeared, of ankylosing spondylitis blood was a TCR beta motif of about eight highly homologous variants. There was reportedly significant enrichment of clones that were disease-linked in matched ankylosing spondylitis synovial fluid.

TCRdb called the 5' RACE reads again in MiXCR, with one record for every CDR3 protein. Here the sample spans 700,000 or so distinct CDR3 sequences, around 20% being singletons. This clonotype came up a few times. What it binds is not known. After removal of 3 bases from V and 1 base from J, the junction contained 8 bases not matched to a gene. Per germline, CDR1 MNHEY and CDR2 SVGAGI. The CDR3 sequence is 17 residues long. The receptor was derived from a male donor with ankylosing spondylitis. The sample consisted of blood, either unsorted or a sorted T cell fraction (not recorded which). The V gene is TRBV6-5, the J gene TRBJ2-3; 9 bases agree with TRBD2. DNA of the CDR3: TGTGCCAGCAGTTATTTAAGCGGGAGGTCCCGCACAGATACGCAGTATTTT. Its protein product is CASSYLSGRSRTDTQYF.